Following are 24 T cell receptor beta chains from one sample sequenced in a study of technical replicates of blood from four donors (dated by TCRdb to about 2017). The library was produced with the immunoSEQ multiplex PCR assay. As stored in TCRdb, this immuneACCESS dataset retains in-frame rearrangements with V and J assigned. A fraction of the clones does not appear; measured against another copy, unresolved V genes explain less than half of the discrepancy, and the remainder lacks a known reason. The sample records some 70,000 clones, 95% to 97% of which are singletons. In total, the top ten clones hold approximately 0.3% of the sample. The specimen was T cells isolated from PBMCs. These receptors originate from a human donor in good health.

This chain joins TRBV4-3 and TRBJ2-1; D uncertain. Trimming cost V 0 bases and J 0 bases, with 6 bases left between them. The CDR3 is made up of 15 amino acids. CDR1 and CDR2 from the germline V gene are LGHNA and YSLEER. CDR3 coding DNA: TGCGCCAGCAGCCAAGATGGTAGCTCCTACAATGAGCAGTTCTTC. Translated, it gives CASSQDGSSYNEQFF.

The chain carries TRBV6-5 and TRBJ1-4; a possible D gene is TRBD1 (5 bases). The CDR3 totals 16 residues. From germline, CDR1 is MNHEY and CDR2 SVGAGI. Trimming cost V 4 bases and J 2 bases, with 14 bases left between them. CDR3: CASSSHRRVTNEKLFF. CDR3 bases: TGTGCCAGCAGTTCCCATCGCAGGGTGACTAATGAAAAACTGTTTTTT.

This sequence joins TRBV6-5 and TRBJ1-4; D gene ambiguous. This CDR3 region has 12 residues. Germline V lookup: CDR1 MNHEY, CDR2 SVGAGI. Trimming shortened V by 8 bases and J by 10 bases, and 14 bases separated the two germline ends. The chain's CDR3 is CASLGEEGKLFF. In DNA form, the CDR3 reads TGTGCCAGCCTGGGTGAAGAGGGAAAACTGTTTTTT.

V and J are TRBV9 and TRBJ2-3; 11 positions agree with TRBD1. Germline CDR1 reads SGDLS; CDR2 reads YYNGEE. The CDR3 runs to 15 residues. V lost 4 bases and J lost 2; bases outside the gene matches: 3. The CDR3 spells CASSRTGGFTDTQYF. The CDR3 coding sequence is TGTGCCAGCAGCCGGACAGGGGGCTTCACAGATACGCAGTATTTT.

The rearrangement joins TRBV6-5 to TRBJ2-1; 8 nucleotides line up with TRBD2. Trimming cost V 5 bases and J 5 bases; bases outside gene matches: 5. Germline CDR1 MNHEY, CDR2 SVGAGI. The CDR3 loop spans 14 amino acids. CDR3 protein: CASSRSGGNNEQFF. The CDR3 nucleotides read TGTGCCAGCAGTAGGAGCGGGGGAAACAATGAGCAGTTCTTC.

V gene TRBV29-1 combines with J gene TRBJ1-2; D unresolved. The V and J ends lost 6 bases and 6 bases respectively, with 8 bases between them. Germline V CDR1 and CDR2: SQVTM, ANQGSEA. The CDR3 sequence is 10 residues long. CDR3 nucleotide sequence: TGCAGCGTCGAGCGGAATGGCTACACCTTC. It translates to CSVERNGYTF.

The V gene is TRBV7-2, the J gene TRBJ2-7; 9 nucleotides align to TRBD1. The V and J ends lost 5 bases and 1 base, in that order; junction bases with no gene match: 6. CDR3 length equals 15 residues. Germline values: CDR1 SGHTA, CDR2 FQGNSA. The CDR3 DNA sequence: TGTGCCAGCAGCCTGGGACAGGGCTTTTCCTACGAGCAGTACTTC. This encodes CASSLGQGFSYEQYF.

The chain is built from TRBV18 and TRBJ1-1, with D unresolved. The germline V gene has CDR1 KGHSH and CDR2 LQKENI. V lost 3 bases, J lost 0 bases, and 14 bases lay in between. The CDR3 extends over 16 amino acids. The CDR3 DNA is TGTGCCAGCTCACCTTTCCAGGAAGTTATGAACACTGAAGCTTTCTTT. The encoded protein is CASSPFQEVMNTEAFF.

The rearrangement links TRBV5-4 to TRBJ2-5; 9 bases map to TRBD2. V lost 0 bases and J lost 0; bases outside the gene matches: 3. Germline V lookup: CDR1 SGHNT, CDR2 YYREEE (reference sequence). There are 16 residues in the CDR3. The CDR3 protein is CASSLGLAGHQETQYF. The CDR3 DNA reads as TGTGCCAGCAGCTTGGGGCTAGCGGGACACCAAGAGACCCAGTACTTC.

This chain uses TRBV29-1 with TRBJ2-7; 8 bases agree with TRBD1. Per the germline V gene, CDR1 is SQVTM and CDR2 is ANQGSEA. The ends lost 6 bases at V and 4 bases at J; junction bases unmatched: 14. The CDR3 totals 15 residues. The CDR3 coding sequence is TGCAGCGTCGAGAAAGTCAGGGGGCGCCTTTACGAGCAGTACTTC. Translation gives CSVEKVRGRLYEQYF.

This clone was counted a single time. The J gene is TRBJ1-1, the V gene TRBV27; D not resolved. V lost 2 bases and J 7 bases, leaving 11 bases between the germline ends. This CDR3 is 13 amino acids long. CDR1 MNHEY and CDR2 SMNVEV come from the germline V gene (reference sequence). The chain's CDR3 is CASSLRELDEAFF. CDR3 DNA: TGTGCCAGCAGTTTAAGGGAGCTAGATGAAGCTTTCTTT.

The rearrangement joins TRBV27 to TRBJ1-5; no definite D call. CDR3 length: 15 amino acids. Germline loops: CDR1 MNHEY, CDR2 SMNVEV (reference sequence). Trimming cost V 2 bases and J 0 bases, with 8 bases left between them. The CDR3 is CASSLDYTSNQPQHF. Here the CDR3 DNA reads TGTGCCAGCAGTTTAGACTATACTAGCAATCAGCCCCAGCATTTT.

J is TRBJ2-1 and V is TRBV4-3; 10 bases are a match to TRBD1. CDR3 size: 15 residues. The germline V gene encodes CDR1 LGHNA and CDR2 YSLEER. J was trimmed by 8 bases and V by 0 bases; bases with no gene match: 4. CDR3 bases: TGCGCCAGCAGCCAAGATCAGGGGACAGGGGATGAGCAGTTCTTC. Encoded protein: CASSQDQGTGDEQFF.

The rearrangement joins TRBV4-2 to TRBJ2-1; 10 bases are shared with TRBD2. Germline V gene sequence: CDR1 LGHNA, CDR2 YNFKEQ. With 0 bases clipped from V and 5 bases from J, the junction kept 7 bases outside the gene matches. The CDR3 is 17 residues long. CDR3 sequence (DNA): TGTGCCAGCAGCCAAGATCATGGGACTAGCGAAAACAATGAGCAGTTCTTC. It is translated as CASSQDHGTSENNEQFF.

The CDR3 loop reads CASSWGSGSIYEQYF. The CDR3 nucleotides are TGTGCCAGCAGCTGGGGGAGCGGGAGTATCTACGAGCAGTACTTC. The rearrangement links TRBV11-2 to TRBJ2-7, with TRBD2 identical over 8 bases. Germline V CDR1 and CDR2: SGHAT, FQNNGV. The V segment lost 4 bases and the J segment 3 bases; nucleotides outside the gene matches: 8. The CDR3 runs 15 residues. The full variable domain, rest sourced from reference TRBV11-2 and TRBJ2-7, is EAGVAQSPRYKIIEKRQSVAFWCNPISGHATLYWYQQILGQGPKLLIQFQNNGVVDDSQLPKDRFSAERLKGVDSTLKIQPAKLEDSAVYLCASSWGSGSIYEQYFGPGTRLTVT.

The V gene is TRBV4-1, the J gene TRBJ1-1; D is unresolved. Trimming stripped 4 bases from V and 5 bases from J, with 11 bases between. The CDR3 is 13 residues long. Per germline, CDR1 MGHRA and CDR2 YSYEKL. The CDR3, as DNA: TGCGCCAGCAGCCCCCGAGGAGGGACTGAAGCTTTCTTT. Translating it yields CASSPRGGTEAFF.

The chain links TRBV27 to TRBJ2-2; tentative D call: TRBD1 (5 bases). CDR1 MNHEY and CDR2 SMNVEV come from the germline V gene (reference sequence). This CDR3 has 15 residues. The V end was cut by 2 bases, the J end by 3 bases, with 10 bases between. The CDR3 sequence is CASSLSRVDTGELFF. CDR3 sequence (DNA): TGTGCCAGCAGTTTAAGCAGGGTGGACACCGGGGAGCTGTTTTTT.

The gene calls are TRBV19 and TRBJ2-7; TRBD2 matches 8 bases. The CDR3 length is 15 residues. The V gene end was trimmed by 5 bases and the J gene end by 0 bases; junction bases not matched to a gene: 6. Germline loops: CDR1 LNHDA, CDR2 SQIVND (reference sequence). The CDR3 bases are TGTGCCAGTAGTCACGGAACTAGCGGCTCCTACGAGCAGTACTTC. Translating it yields CASSHGTSGSYEQYF.

The chain couples TRBV4-1 to TRBJ1-1; 11 bases are shared with TRBD1. The V and J ends lost 4 bases and 3 bases, in that order; junction bases with no gene match: 10. The CDR3 length is 17 residues. In germline, CDR1 is MGHRA, CDR2 YSYEKL. This chain's CDR3 is CASSLRTGGVGDTEAFF. The CDR3 DNA reads as TGCGCCAGCAGCCTCCGGACAGGGGGCGTCGGCGACACTGAAGCTTTCTTT.

V gene TRBV7-9 combines with J gene TRBJ1-1; 7 positions match TRBD1. V lost 1 base, J lost 9 bases, and 5 bases stayed unmatched. Germline-derived CDR1 and CDR2 are SEHNR and FQNEAQ (reference sequence). The CDR3 contains 13 residues. CDR3 sequence reads: CASSLETGRKAFF. DNA for the CDR3: TGTGCCAGCAGCTTAGAGACAGGGAGGAAAGCTTTCTTT.

The chain uses TRBV11-2 and TRBJ1-3; D not certain. Per the germline V gene, CDR1 is SGHAT and CDR2 is FQNNGV. The CDR3 is 16 amino acids. Trimming removed 0 bases from V and 0 bases from J, with 9 bases in between. The CDR3 DNA follows: TGTGCCAGCAGCTTAGACCTGGGCAGCTCTGGAAACACCATATATTTT. Translated: CASSLDLGSSGNTIYF. Full variable domain (remainder filled in from reference TRBV11-2 and TRBJ1-3): EAGVAQSPRYKIIEKRQSVAFWCNPISGHATLYWYQQILGQGPKLLIQFQNNGVVDDSQLPKDRFSAERLKGVDSTLKIQPAKLEDSAVYLCASSLDLGSSGNTIYFGEGSWLTVV.

The chain has TRBV10-3 and TRBJ2-7; tentative D call: TRBD2 (5 bases). Trimming took 10 bases from V and 4 from J, leaving 20 bases between them. CDR1 and CDR2 (germline): ENHRY, SYGVKD. The CDR3 has 14 amino acids. The CDR3 DNA is TGTGCCACCCAAAGGGAGACCGACTCATACGAGCAGTACTTC. Translation gives CATQRETDSYEQYF.

The CDR3 loop reads CASSLGTSGEQYF. The CDR3 DNA reads TGTGCCAGCAGCTTGGGAACTAGCGGCGAGCAGTACTTC. V is TRBV5-4 and J is TRBJ2-7, with 8 bases aligning to TRBD2. Unmatched junction bases numbered 2, after V lost 0 bases and J lost 6 bases. This CDR3 is 13 amino acids long. CDR1 SGHNT and CDR2 YYREEE come from the germline V gene (reference sequence).

The chain is built from TRBV7-2 and TRBJ2-7, with 11 nucleotides matching TRBD1. Trimming took 2 bases from V and 0 from J; bases not matched to a gene: 3. CDR1 and CDR2 from the germline V gene are SGHTA and FQGNSA. The CDR3 sequence is 16 residues long. The CDR3 nucleotides read TGTGCCAGCAGCTTATCCGGGACAGGGGGCTCCTACGAGCAGTACTTC. Translation: CASSLSGTGGSYEQYF.